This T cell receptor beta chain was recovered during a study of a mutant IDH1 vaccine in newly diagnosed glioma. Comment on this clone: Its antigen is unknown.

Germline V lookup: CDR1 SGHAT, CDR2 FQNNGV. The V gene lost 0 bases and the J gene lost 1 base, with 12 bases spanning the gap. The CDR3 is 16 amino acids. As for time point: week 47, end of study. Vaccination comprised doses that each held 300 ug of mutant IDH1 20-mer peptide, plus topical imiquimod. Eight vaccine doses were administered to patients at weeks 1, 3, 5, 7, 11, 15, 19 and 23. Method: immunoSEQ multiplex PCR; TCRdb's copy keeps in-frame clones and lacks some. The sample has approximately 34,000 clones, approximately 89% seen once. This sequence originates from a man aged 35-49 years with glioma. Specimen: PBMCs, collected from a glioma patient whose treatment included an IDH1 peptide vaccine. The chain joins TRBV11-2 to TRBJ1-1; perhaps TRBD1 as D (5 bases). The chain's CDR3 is CASSLEAPGTNTEAFF. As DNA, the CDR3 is TGTGCCAGCAGCTTAGAGGCGCCGGGGACGAACACTGAAGCTTTCTTT.